This is a list of T cell receptor beta chains from one sample in a study of regulatory T cells in long-lasting Graves disease. TCRdb reprocessed the multiplex PCR reads via MiXCR and lists one record per CDR3 protein. The sample has under 500,000 distinct CDR3 sequences, 20% seen once. This material consisted of peripheral blood mononuclear cells (PBMCs), taken when the disease was refractory, from a patient treated with antithyroid drugs. Receptors were obtained from a female donor with Graves disease. Both conserved end residues are part of each CDR3. The D gene is left open where the match is weak. A clone size is listed for some rows: how often the clone was seen (once, few, many), or a class if it is expanded.

>NA|TRBJ2-7|NA|TRBV11-2
CASSLDLGGTILYEQYF
TGTGCCAGCAGCTTAGATCTAGGGGGGACGATTCTCTACGAGCAGTACTTC
>NA|TRBJ2-3|TRBD2|TRBV2
CASSYLAGGSRDTQYF
TGTGCCAGCAGTTACCTAGCGGGAGGCTCGCGGGATACGCAGTATTTT
>few|TRBJ1-5|NA|TRBV19
CASSIDPLSNQPQHF
TGTGCCAGTAGTATAGATCCGTTATCCAATCAGCCCCAGCATTTT
>many|TRBJ2-4|TRBD1|TRBV28
CASRIPTGNNIQYF
TGTGCCAGCAGGATCCCGACAGGGAACAACATTCAGTACTTC
>few|TRBJ1-5|NA|TRBV19
CASNPYSAEGKPQHF
TGTGCCAGTAATCCTTATTCGGCGGAAGGCAAGCCCCAGCATTTT
>NA|TRBJ2-7|NA|TRBV20-1
CSAREQDSYEQYF
TGCAGTGCCCGAGAACAGGACAGCTACGAGCAGTACTTC
>few|TRBJ2-7|NA|TRBV7-9
CASSSTAALVHEQYF
TGTGCCAGCAGCTCGACGGCGGCTCTTGTCCACGAGCAGTACTTC
>NA|TRBJ1-2|NA|TRBV7-9
CASSLWGGGYTF
TGTGCCAGCAGCTTATGGGGGGGCGGCTACACCTTC
>few|TRBJ2-2|TRBD1|TRBV30
CAGQANTGELFF
TGTGCCGGACAGGCAAACACCGGGGAGCTGTTTTTT
>many|TRBJ2-7|TRBD2|TRBV29-1
CSVEGGGLSSYEQYF
TGCAGCGTTGAAGGGGGGGGATTGAGCTCCTACGAGCAGTACTTC
>NA|TRBJ2-3|NA|TRBV28
CASGWRRNTQYF
TGTGCCAGCGGATGGAGACGGAATACGCAGTATTTT
>many|TRBJ1-4|NA|TRBV7-8
CASPGLGEKLFF
TGTGCCAGCCCAGGGTTGGGTGAAAAACTGTTTTTT
>many|TRBJ2-7|TRBD2|TRBV6-1
CASSPPRLAGGHSYEQYF
TGTGCCAGCAGCCCCCCGCGACTAGCGGGAGGACACTCCTACGAGCAGTACTTC
>few|TRBJ1-5|NA|TRBV6-1
CASSATGLGGNQPQHF
TGTGCCAGCAGTGCCACCGGCCTGGGTGGCAATCAGCCCCAGCATTTT
>NA|TRBJ2-7|NA|TRBV28
CASSFPSPEQYF
TGTGCCAGCAGTTTCCCGTCCCCCGAGCAGTACTTC
>many|TRBJ1-2|NA|TRBV27
CASSPGADFYGYTF
TGTGCCAGCAGTCCGGGGGCCGATTTCTATGGCTACACCTTC
>NA|TRBJ2-7|TRBD2|TRBV7-9
CASSSGTSGRFSEQYF
TGTGCCAGCAGCTCCGGGACTAGCGGGAGATTTAGTGAGCAGTACTTC
>many|TRBJ1-1|NA|TRBV3-1
CASSQDFAGTEAFF
TGTGCCAGCAGCCAAGATTTTGCGGGGACTGAAGCTTTCTTT
>many|TRBJ1-1|NA|TRBV5-1
CASSLLPSHMNTEAFF
TGCGCCAGCAGCCTCCTACCGTCGCACATGAACACTGAAGCTTTCTTT
>few|TRBJ2-2|NA|TRBV12-3/TRBV12-4
CASSFRGGSTGELFF
TGTGCCAGCAGTTTTAGAGGGGGTAGCACCGGGGAGCTGTTTTTT
>many|TRBJ2-5|TRBD2|TRBV20-1
CSATRLAGLGETQYF
TGCAGTGCTACCCGACTAGCGGGATTGGGAGAGACCCAGTACTTC
>many|TRBJ2-7|TRBD2|TRBV13
CASSTTSGRSYEQYF
TGTGCCAGCAGCACAACTAGCGGGAGGTCCTACGAGCAGTACTTC
>few|TRBJ2-7|NA|TRBV12-3/TRBV12-4
CASSLLVYYEQYF
TGTGCCAGCAGTTTACTAGTGTACTACGAGCAGTACTTC
>many|TRBJ2-7|NA|TRBV11-2
CASSLDRRGPQYF
TGTGCCAGCAGCTTAGATCGGCGGGGGCCGCAGTACTTC
>many|TRBJ1-5|NA|TRBV3-1
CASSQPRRGYSNQPQHF
TGTGCCAGCAGCCAACCTCGCAGGGGATATAGCAATCAGCCCCAGCATTTT